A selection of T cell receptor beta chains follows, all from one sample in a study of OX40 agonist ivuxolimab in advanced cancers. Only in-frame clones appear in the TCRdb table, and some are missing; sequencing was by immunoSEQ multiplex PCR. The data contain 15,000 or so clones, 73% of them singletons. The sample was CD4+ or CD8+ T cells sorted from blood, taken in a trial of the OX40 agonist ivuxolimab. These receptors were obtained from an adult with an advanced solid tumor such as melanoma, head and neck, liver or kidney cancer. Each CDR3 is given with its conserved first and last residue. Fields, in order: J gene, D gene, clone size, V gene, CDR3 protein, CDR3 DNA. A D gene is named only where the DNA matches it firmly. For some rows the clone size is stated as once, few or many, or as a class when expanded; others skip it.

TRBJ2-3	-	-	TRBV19	CASSLVAAPDTQYF	TGTGCCAGTAGTTTAGTAGCGGCACCAGATACGCAGTATTTT
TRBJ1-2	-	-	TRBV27	CASSLGSGSYYGYTF	TGTGCCAGCAGTTTAGGTTCCGGCAGTTACTATGGCTACACCTTC
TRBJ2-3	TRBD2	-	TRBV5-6	CASSLAWREGASTDTQYF	TGTGCCAGCAGCTTGGCCTGGCGGGAGGGGGCAAGCACAGATACGCAGTATTTT
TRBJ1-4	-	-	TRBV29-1	CSVFGGMVEKLFF	TGCAGCGTCTTTGGGGGTATGGTTGAAAAACTGTTTTTT
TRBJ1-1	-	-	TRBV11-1	CASSAQGSSNTEAFF	TGTGCCAGCAGCGCACAGGGCAGTTCGAACACTGAAGCTTTCTTT
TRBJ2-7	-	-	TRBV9	CASSVPGTEQYF	TGTGCCAGCAGCGTACCGGGAACCGAGCAGTACTTC
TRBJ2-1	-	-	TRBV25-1	CASSESQTAYNEQFF	TGTGCCAGCAGTGAATCCCAAACCGCCTACAATGAGCAGTTCTTC
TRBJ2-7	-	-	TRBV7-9	CASSDPRFPYEQYF	TGTGCCAGCAGCGATCCCAGGTTCCCCTACGAGCAGTACTTC
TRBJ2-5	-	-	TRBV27	CATSLYPGETQYF	TGTGCCACCAGTTTGTATCCGGGGGAGACCCAGTACTTC
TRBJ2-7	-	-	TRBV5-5	CASSPGTKNYEQYF	TGTGCCAGCAGCCCAGGGACCAAAAACTACGAGCAGTACTTC
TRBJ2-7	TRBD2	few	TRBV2	CASRETSGGSYEQYF	TGTGCCAGCAGAGAGACTAGCGGGGGGTCCTACGAGCAGTACTTC
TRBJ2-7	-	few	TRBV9	CASSVDSGGTYEQYF	TGTGCCAGCAGCGTAGATAGCGGAGGAACCTACGAGCAGTACTTC
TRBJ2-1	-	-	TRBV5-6	CASSFLAYNEQFF	TGTGCCAGCAGCTTTCTGGCCTACAATGAGCAGTTCTTC
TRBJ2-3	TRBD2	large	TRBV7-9	CASSPGTSGITDTQYF	TGTGCCAGCAGCCCCGGGACTAGCGGGATCACAGATACGCAGTATTTT
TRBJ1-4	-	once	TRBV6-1	CASSFLGDEKLFF	TGTGCCAGCAGTTTTTTGGGAGACGAAAAACTGTTTTTT
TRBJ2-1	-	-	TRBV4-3	CASSQEATRGEQFF	TGCGCCAGCAGCCAAGAGGCAACCAGGGGTGAGCAGTTCTTC
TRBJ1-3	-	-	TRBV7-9	CASGGIGDTIYF	TGTGCCAGTGGTGGAATTGGGGACACCATATATTTT
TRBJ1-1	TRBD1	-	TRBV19	CASSSTQGVDTEAFF	TGTGCCAGTAGTTCTACACAGGGGGTGGACACTGAAGCTTTCTTT
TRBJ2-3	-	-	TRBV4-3	CASSQGVADTQYF	TGCGCCAGCAGCCAGGGCGTAGCAGATACGCAGTATTTT
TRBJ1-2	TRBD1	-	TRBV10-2	CASRGGTANYGYTF	TGCGCCAGCAGAGGGGGGACAGCTAACTATGGCTACACCTTC
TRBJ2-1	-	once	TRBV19	CASSIAPNNNEQFF	TGTGCCAGTAGTATAGCCCCGAATAACAATGAGCAGTTCTTC
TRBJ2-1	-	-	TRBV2	CASSDLVVPGDEQFF	TGTGCCAGCAGTGACCTGGTGGTACCCGGCGATGAGCAGTTCTTC
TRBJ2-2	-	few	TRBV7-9	CASSSPSGSANTGELFF	TGTGCCAGCAGCTCCCCATCGGGTAGCGCCAACACCGGGGAGCTGTTTTTT
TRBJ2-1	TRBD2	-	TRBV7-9	CASSSSSGRWVRVQFF	TGTGCCAGCAGCTCTTCTAGCGGGAGGTGGGTAAGGGTGCAGTTCTTC
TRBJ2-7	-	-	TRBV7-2	CASSLAPSREQYF	TGTGCCAGCAGCTTAGCGCCCTCGAGAGAGCAGTACTTC
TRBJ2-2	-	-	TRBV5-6	CASSLVGGGTGELFF	TGTGCCAGCAGCTTGGTTGGAGGTGGTACCGGGGAGCTGTTTTTT
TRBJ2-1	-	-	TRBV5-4	CASSLLVNEQFF	TGTGCCAGCAGCTTACTAGTCAATGAGCAGTTCTTC
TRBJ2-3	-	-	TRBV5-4	CASSLEGDTQYF	TGTGCCAGCAGCTTGGAGGGGGATACGCAGTATTTT
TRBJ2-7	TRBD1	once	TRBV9	CASSVDASGTGLPYEQYF	TGTGCCAGCAGCGTAGACGCATCCGGGACAGGACTCCCCTACGAGCAGTACTTC
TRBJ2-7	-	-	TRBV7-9	CASSYSSYEQYF	TGTGCCAGCAGTTATAGTAGTTACGAGCAGTACTTC
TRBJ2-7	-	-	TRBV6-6	CASSNPGISYEQYF	TGTGCCAGCAGTAACCCAGGGATTTCCTACGAGCAGTACTTC
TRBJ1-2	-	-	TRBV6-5	CASSDGRSYGYTF	TGTGCCAGCAGTGATGGACGGAGCTATGGCTACACCTTC
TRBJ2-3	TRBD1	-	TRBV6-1	CAILPQGRTDTQYF	TGTGCCATCCTGCCACAGGGGCGCACAGATACGCAGTATTTT
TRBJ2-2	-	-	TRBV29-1	CSVVVGETNTGELFF	TGCAGCGTTGTGGTGGGAGAAACGAACACCGGGGAGCTGTTTTTT
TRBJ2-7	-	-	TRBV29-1	CSVEGAREYEQYF	TGCAGCGTTGAAGGTGCCCGGGAATACGAGCAGTACTTC
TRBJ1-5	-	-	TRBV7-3	CASSLWGESNQPQHF	TGTGCCAGCAGCTTATGGGGGGAAAGCAATCAGCCCCAGCATTTT
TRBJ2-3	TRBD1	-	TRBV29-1	CSVRQGVDTQYF	TGCAGCGTTCGACAGGGAGTAGATACGCAGTATTTT
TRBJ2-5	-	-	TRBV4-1	CASSPDQETQYF	TGCGCCAGCAGCCCCGACCAAGAGACCCAGTACTTC
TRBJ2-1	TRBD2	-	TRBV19	CASSTLTSRDNEQFF	TGTGCCAGTAGTACCCTGACTAGCAGAGACAATGAGCAGTTCTTC
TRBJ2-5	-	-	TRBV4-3	CASSQDRGGPEETQYF	TGCGCCAGCAGCCAAGACAGGGGAGGGCCAGAAGAGACCCAGTACTTC
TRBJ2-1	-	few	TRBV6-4	CATGDGAYNEQFF	TGTGCCACGGGTGACGGGGCCTACAATGAGCAGTTCTTC
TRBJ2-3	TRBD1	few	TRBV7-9	CASSLLQGAVTDTQYF	TGTGCCAGCAGCTTGTTACAGGGGGCTGTAACAGATACGCAGTATTTT
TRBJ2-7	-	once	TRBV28	CASSLYPHSYEQYF	TGTGCCAGCAGTTTGTACCCTCATTCCTACGAGCAGTACTTC
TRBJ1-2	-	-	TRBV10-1	CASSEQRRKDGYGYTF	TGCGCCAGCAGTGAGCAAAGACGTAAGGATGGATATGGCTACACCTTC
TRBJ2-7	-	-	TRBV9	CASSVASTYEQYF	TGTGCCAGCAGCGTAGCTAGTACCTACGAGCAGTACTTC
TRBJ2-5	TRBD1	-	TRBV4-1	CASTGQGGEETQYF	TGCGCCAGCACTGGACAGGGAGGTGAGGAGACCCAGTACTTC
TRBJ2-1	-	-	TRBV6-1	CASSEDVAGSYNEQFF	TGTGCCAGCAGTGAAGATGTGGCTGGCTCCTACAATGAGCAGTTCTTC